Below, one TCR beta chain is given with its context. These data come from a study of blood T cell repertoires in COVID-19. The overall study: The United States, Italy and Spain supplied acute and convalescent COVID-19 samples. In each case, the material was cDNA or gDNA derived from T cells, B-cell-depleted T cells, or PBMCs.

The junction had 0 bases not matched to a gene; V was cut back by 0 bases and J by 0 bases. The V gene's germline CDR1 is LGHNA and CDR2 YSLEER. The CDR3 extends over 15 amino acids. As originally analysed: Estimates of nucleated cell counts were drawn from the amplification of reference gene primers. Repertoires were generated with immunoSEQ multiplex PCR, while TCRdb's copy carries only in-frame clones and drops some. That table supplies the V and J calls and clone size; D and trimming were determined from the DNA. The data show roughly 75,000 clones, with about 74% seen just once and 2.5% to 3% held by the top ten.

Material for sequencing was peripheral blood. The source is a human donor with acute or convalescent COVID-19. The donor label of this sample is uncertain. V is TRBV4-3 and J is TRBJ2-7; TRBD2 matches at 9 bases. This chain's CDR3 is CASSQELAGSYEQYF. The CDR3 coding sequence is TGCGCCAGCAGCCAAGAACTAGCGGGCTCCTACGAGCAGTACTTC.